This T cell receptor (beta chain) was captured by sequencing in a study of T cells after yellow fever vaccination. This clonotype was seen a handful of times. Antigen specificity is unknown. Template-switching 5'RACE yielded the TCR cDNA; a universal primer site and UMIs were added in the process. Via MiXCR, TCRdb re-called the 5' RACE reads, giving one row per CDR3 protein. The sample lists just under 600,000 distinct CDR3 sequences; about 13% were seen once. General study results and limits: In post-booster samples, most primary-vaccination clones reappeared (about 95% CD4, approximately 91% CD8).

Germline V gives CDR1 SGHVS, CDR2 FNYEAQ. The CDR3 covers 16 residues. Germline trimming cut 5 bases from V and 5 bases from J; bases unmatched to any gene: 9. The TCR comes from a man under 40 who received the YFV17D yellow fever vaccine. V gene TRBV7-6 combines with J gene TRBJ2-2; TRBD2 aligns across 9 bases. The material was PBMCs, obtained on the day of the yellow fever booster vaccination. CDR3 loop: CASSPDSGRITGELFF. CDR3 nucleotide sequence: TGTGCCAGCAGCCCGGATAGCGGGAGAATAACCGGGGAGCTGTTTTTT.